These 20 T cell receptor beta chains originate from one sample sequenced in a study of shared clonotypes between healthy human individuals. Produced via immunoSEQ multiplex PCR; TCRdb's table is partial and in-frame only. The sample has around 980,000 clones, 75% to 85% seen once. Sequencing used memory CD4+ T cells from PBMCs. Subset: CD45RA-negative fraction. These receptors were collected from a man in his late teens or twenties in good health. Some clones in this sample may be carry-over from other donors' samples.

The chain uses TRBV10-3 and TRBJ1-2; D ambiguous. The CDR3 contains 12 residues. The germline V gene has CDR1 ENHRY and CDR2 SYGVKD. V lost 11 bases, J lost 3 bases, and 13 bases lay in between. The CDR3 protein is CAVASRDYGYTF. The CDR3 DNA follows: TGTGCCGTCGCAAGCCGGGACTATGGCTACACCTTC.

This clone came up once. The chain couples TRBV12-5 to TRBJ1-2; 7 bases fit TRBD1. V gave up 6 bases and J gave up 2 bases; unmatched junction bases: 3. CDR1 LGHNT and CDR2 FRNRAP come from the germline V gene. CDR3 length equals 13 residues. Here the CDR3 reads CASGRTGNYGYTF. CDR3 bases: TGTGCTAGTGGCAGGACAGGAAACTATGGCTACACCTTC.

The rearrangement links TRBV10-3 to TRBJ2-5, with D perhaps matching TRBD1 (5 bases). This CDR3 spans 13 amino acids. The ends were cut back, 3 bases at V and 7 bases at J, with 12 bases in the middle. Germline CDR1 is ENHRY and CDR2 is SYGVKD. As DNA, the CDR3 is TGTGCCATCAGTGAAGGGGAAACAGGGACCCAGTACTTC. This sequence encodes CAISEGETGTQYF.

The chain couples TRBV11-3 to TRBJ2-6; D not certain. Trimming left V 2 bases short and J 4 bases short, with 3 bases between. The CDR3 extends over 13 amino acids. Per the germline V gene, CDR1 is SGHNT and CDR2 is YENEEA. The CDR3 DNA sequence: TGTGCCAGCAGCTTAACCGGGGCCAACGTCCTGACTTTC. It translates to CASSLTGANVLTF.

The chain couples TRBV9 to TRBJ2-5; a weak D match, TRBD2 (5 bases). This CDR3 contains 16 residues. CDR1 and CDR2 (germline): SGDLS, YYNGEE. V was shortened by 3 bases and J by 2 bases, with 17 bases between the two germline ends. This chain's CDR3 is CASSAHPGEKQETQYF. The DNA for the CDR3 is TGTGCCAGCAGCGCCCATCCCGGGGAAAAACAAGAGACCCAGTACTTC.

The rearrangement joins TRBV27 to TRBJ2-7; TRBD1 aligns across 8 bases. This CDR3 spans 13 amino acids. V lost 2 bases, J lost 5 bases, and 2 bases stayed unmatched. The germline V gene encodes CDR1 MNHEY and CDR2 SMNVEV (reference sequence). For the CDR3, the DNA is TGTGCCAGCAGTTTACCAGGGGGCAACGAGCAGTACTTC. Protein product: CASSLPGGNEQYF.

This clone has just a few counts. This chain uses TRBV5-4 with TRBJ1-2, with D unresolved. CDR3 size: 12 residues. Germline V gene sequence: CDR1 SGHNT, CDR2 YYREEE (reference sequence). V was clipped by 3 bases and J by 6 bases, with 9 bases between them. The CDR3 loop is CASSSATDGYTF. The CDR3 DNA follows: TGTGCCAGCAGCTCTGCGACGGATGGCTACACCTTC.

As for this clone: Other DNA sequences in this specimen translate into the identical CDR3. V gene TRBV15 combines with J gene TRBJ2-6; D is uncertain. The CDR3 contains 13 residues. V dropped 9 bases and J dropped 0 bases, with 6 bases sitting between them. Germline V gives CDR1 LNHNV, CDR2 YYDKDF (reference sequence). The CDR3 DNA follows: TGTGCCACAGGGCTCTCTGGGGCCAACGTCCTGACTTTC. Encoded protein: CATGLSGANVLTF.

The V and J genes are TRBV5-1 and TRBJ1-2; TRBD1 aligns across 7 bases. There are 14 residues in the CDR3. The ends lost 6 bases at V and 4 bases at J; junction bases unmatched: 9. CDR1 and CDR2 from the germline V gene are SGHRS and YFSETQ. The CDR3 protein is CASTGGTAPYGYTF. DNA of the CDR3: TGCGCCAGCACCGGAGGGACAGCGCCCTATGGCTACACCTTC.

This clone was seen a handful of times. The chain employs TRBV11-2 and TRBJ2-7; TRBD1 agrees at 10 bases. This CDR3 spans 14 amino acids. Unmatched junction bases numbered 7, after V lost 5 bases and J lost 6 bases. Germline-derived CDR1 and CDR2 are SGHAT and FQNNGV. The CDR3 region has the DNA TGTGCCAGCAGCGCATATAGGACAGGGGGCGAGCAGTACTTC. It yields the protein CASSAYRTGGEQYF.

The chain joins TRBV18 to TRBJ1-2; 7 bases match TRBD1. After removal of 2 bases from V and 1 base from J, the junction contained 4 bases not matched to a gene. Germline V CDR1 and CDR2: KGHSH, LQKENI. The CDR3 spans 15 residues. The CDR3: CASSPSTGDNYGYTF. The CDR3 region has the DNA TGTGCCAGCTCACCATCAACAGGGGATAACTATGGCTACACCTTC.

This chain uses TRBV10-3 with TRBJ1-5; 7 bases align to TRBD1. The V gene end was trimmed by 10 bases and the J gene end by 1 base; junction bases not matched to a gene: 7. The V gene's germline CDR1 is ENHRY and CDR2 SYGVKD. The CDR3 contains 14 residues. Here the CDR3 reads CATGTDLSNQPQHF. The CDR3 nucleotides are TGTGCCACCGGGACAGATCTCAGCAATCAGCCCCAGCATTTT.

J is TRBJ2-2 and V is TRBV15; 10 bases are a match to TRBD2. Germline V gives CDR1 LNHNV, CDR2 YYDKDF (reference sequence). This CDR3 has 16 amino acids. V was clipped by 2 bases and J by 5 bases; unmatched bases: 5. The CDR3: CATSRTSGTGTGELFF. As DNA, the CDR3 is TGTGCCACCAGCAGAACTAGCGGGACCGGAACCGGGGAGCTGTTTTTT.

This clone was found a few times. The genes are TRBV29-1 and TRBJ1-1; 10 nucleotides align to TRBD1. Germline V gene sequence: CDR1 SQVTM, CDR2 ANQGSEA. The J segment lost 12 bases and the V segment lost 4 bases, leaving 11 bases of the junction unmatched. The CDR3 loop spans 13 amino acids. CDR3 protein: CSVGDRDRGKTFF. The CDR3, as DNA: TGCAGCGTTGGGGACCGGGACAGGGGAAAAACTTTCTTT.

The chain has TRBV6-5 and TRBJ2-3; TRBD1 matches 7 bases. V shed 6 bases, J shed 1 base, and the junction held 7 bases outside the gene matches. The CDR3 sequence is 15 residues long. Germline V lookup: CDR1 MNHEY, CDR2 SVGAGI. The CDR3 loop reads CASSQGVSRTDTQYF. CDR3 DNA: TGTGCCAGCAGCCAGGGGGTTTCCCGCACAGATACGCAGTATTTT.

This clone was found a few times. The genes are TRBV19 and TRBJ2-1, with D perhaps matching TRBD2 (5 bases). Trimming pared 11 bases from V and 0 bases from J, leaving 8 bases between. Per the germline V gene, CDR1 is LNHDA and CDR2 is SQIVND (reference sequence). The CDR3 totals 12 residues. DNA for the CDR3: TGTGCCGCCGGGGTCTCCTACAATGAGCAGTTCTTC. Protein sequence: CAAGVSYNEQFF.

This chain uses TRBV9 with TRBJ2-1; 8 nucleotides match TRBD2. V lost 4 bases and J lost 4; bases outside the gene matches: 10. The CDR3 spans 16 residues. Germline-derived CDR1 and CDR2 are SGDLS and YYNGEE. CDR3 in DNA: TGTGCCAGCAGCCCCCGTGGTAGCGGGGCATACAATGAGCAGTTCTTC. This sequence encodes CASSPRGSGAYNEQFF.

Points on this clone: One end of the junction does not line up with germline, which may come from a read error. The chain joins TRBV28 to TRBJ1-1; 7 nucleotides align to TRBD1. Per germline, CDR1 MDHEN and CDR2 SYDVKM. The CDR3 contains 16 residues. CDR3 region: CASSKTYRGRNAEAFF. The CDR3 DNA reads as TGTGCCAGCAGTAAAACTTACAGGGGAAGGAACGCTGAAGCTTTCTTT.

Concerning this clone itself: This sample also contains other DNA sequences that code for the same CDR3. The genes are TRBV5-4 and TRBJ2-1; 13 nucleotides agree with TRBD2. The CDR3 spans 15 residues. V was pared by 5 bases and J by 3 bases, with 2 bases of the junction left unmatched. From germline, CDR1 is SGHNT and CDR2 YYREEE (reference sequence). The CDR3 nucleotides are TGTGCCAGCAGTCGGACTAGCGGGAGCTACAATGAGCAGTTCTTC. Encoded protein: CASSRTSGSYNEQFF.

A note on this clone: This sequence is one base from a far larger clone and is likely a read error. This chain uses TRBV5-6 with TRBJ2-5, with D perhaps TRBD1 (6 bases). The ends were cut back, 2 bases at V and 5 bases at J, with 16 bases in the middle. CDR3 length: 15 amino acids. The germline V gene encodes CDR1 SGHDT and CDR2 YYEEEE. The CDR3 region has the DNA TGTGCCAGCAGCTTCATAGGGGGAGCCCGCGAGACCCAGTACTTC. This translates into CASSFIGGARETQYF.